The T cell receptor beta chain described here comes from a study of cytomegalovirus exposure and HLA in healthy donors. In its sample, this clone was seen a few times. What it binds is not known. V dropped 5 bases and J dropped 2; count of bases not matched to a gene: 12. The CDR3 is 18 residues long. Germline V gene data show CDR1 as MRHNA and CDR2 as SNTAGT. Study observations and caveats: A later analysis showed that HLA-associated TCR beta chains had undergone more clonal expansion than equally common others. Later analysis demonstrated an association between a missense DCLRE1C variant and TCR beta V- and J-gene trimming.

The primer mix had 60 Vbeta and 13 Jbeta primers. Sequenced by immunoSEQ multiplex PCR; TCRdb stores in-frame clones only, minus some. Of about 81,000 clones listed, more than 60% are singletons. Sequencing used PBMCs. This receptor was taken from a man in his forties or fifties in good health and CMV-seropositive. The chain is built from TRBV6-4 and TRBJ2-1; 10 nucleotides line up with TRBD2. The CDR3 DNA reads TGTGCCAGCAGTCCCAACCGTATTAGCGGGAGGACCTACAATGAGCAGTTCTTC. This codes for CASSPNRISGRTYNEQFF.